A single sample is the source of the 18 T cell receptor beta chains below, sequenced in a study of T cell repertoires in cytomegalovirus infection. TCRdb reanalysed the reads using MiXCR and keeps one entry per CDR3 protein. Counted here are under 350,000 distinct CDR3 sequences, over 7.5% occurring once; the ten biggest clones make up roughly 4.5%. The sample taken for sequencing was PBMCs. These TCRs come from a human donor in good health (CMV status not recorded). Some clones in this sample may be carry-over from other donors' samples.

There are many counts of this clonotype. The V gene is TRBV15, the J gene TRBJ1-3; TRBD1 is a possible D gene (6 bases). CDR1 is LNHNV, CDR2 YYDKDF, per germline (reference sequence). This CDR3 is 14 amino acids long. V lost 0 bases, J lost 11 bases, and 14 bases lay in between. The CDR3 loop is CATSRDQGGSSIYF. CDR3 coding DNA: TGTGCCACCAGCAGAGATCAAGGGGGAAGCTCCATATATTTT.

The chain carries TRBV6-2 or TRBV6-3 and TRBJ2-1; D may correspond to TRBD1 or TRBD2 (5 bases each). The germline V gene encodes CDR1 MNHEY and CDR2 SVGEGT. V was shortened by 10 bases and J by 3 bases, with 19 bases between the two germline ends. This CDR3 region has 15 residues. The CDR3 nucleotides are TGTGCCATCTCAAGACCGGGGCCTCGCTACAATGAGCAGTTCTTC. Its translation is CAISRPGPRYNEQFF.

This clonotype showed up just a few times. The chain couples TRBV7-2 to TRBJ2-3; D is unclear. Germline assignment: CDR1 SGHTA and CDR2 FQGNSA. The germline V and J ends were trimmed by 4 bases and 2 bases, with 7 bases remaining between them. This CDR3 comprises 13 residues. The CDR3 loop reads CASSSPITDTQYF. The CDR3 nucleotides read TGTGCCAGCAGCTCCCCGATCACAGATACGCAGTATTTT.

This clonotype came up many times. The chain employs TRBV6-5 and TRBJ2-7; 13 nucleotides line up with TRBD2. CDR1 MNHEY and CDR2 SVGAGI come from the germline V gene. The CDR3 covers 15 residues. Trimming took 7 bases from V and 4 from J; bases not matched to a gene: 7. The CDR3 sequence is CASIEGLAGEYEQYF. The CDR3, as DNA: TGTGCCAGCATCGAAGGACTAGCGGGAGAGTACGAGCAGTACTTC.

In its sample, this clonotype was seen many times. The rearrangement joins TRBV18 to TRBJ1-1; D uncertain. Germline CDR1 is KGHSH and CDR2 is LQKENI. This CDR3 region has 15 residues. V lost 3 bases and J lost 1, with 12 bases in between. CDR3 bases: TGTGCCAGCTCACCGGTTCCCGGCAGGAACACTGAAGCTTTCTTT. Its translation is CASSPVPGRNTEAFF.

This clonotype was detected many times. The rearrangement uses TRBV7-2 and TRBJ2-3, with TRBD2 matching over 8 bases. The CDR3 extends over 16 amino acids. V gave up 2 bases and J gave up 14 bases; unmatched junction bases: 18. In germline, CDR1 is SGHTA, CDR2 FQGNSA. The CDR3 DNA is TGTGCCAGCAGCTTACACACACCAGGAGAGCGGGGGTTAAGGTATTTT. Its protein is CASSLHTPGERGLRYF.

The chain couples TRBV7-4 to TRBJ2-7, with a tentative D call TRBD1 (5 bases). Germline-derived CDR1 and CDR2 are SGHVT and SQSDAQ. The CDR3 covers 15 residues. Trimming left V 1 base short and J 6 bases short, with 16 bases between. For the CDR3, the DNA is TGTGCCAGCAGCTTAGAGGGGCCACAAGTGGGCGAGCAGTACTTC. The encoded protein is CASSLEGPQVGEQYF. The variable domain in full, completed from reference TRBV7-4 and TRBJ2-7, reads GAGVSQSPRYKVAKRGRDVALRCDSISGHVTLYWYRQTLGQGSEVLTYSQSDAQRDKSGRPSGRFSAERPERSVSTLKIQRTEQGDSAVYLCASSLEGPQVGEQYFGPGTRLTVT.

This clonotype has a count of ten or more. The chain recombines TRBV5-4 with TRBJ2-3; 7 bases line up with TRBD2. After removal of 1 base from V and 2 bases from J, the junction contained 7 bases not matched to a gene. Germline CDR1 is SGHNT and CDR2 is YYREEE (reference sequence). The CDR3 length is 16 residues. CDR3 nucleotides: TGTGCCAGCAGCTTGAGAGCGGGAAGTCTCACAGATACGCAGTATTTT. This encodes CASSLRAGSLTDTQYF. Using reference TRBV5-4 and TRBJ2-3 for the parts outside the CDR3, the full variable domain is ETGVTQSPTHLIKTRGQQVTLRCSSQSGHNTVSWYQQALGQGPQFIFQYYREEENGRGNFPPRFSGLQFPNYSSELNVNALELDDSALYLCASSLRAGSLTDTQYFGPGTRLTVL.

The CDR3 sequence: CASSIKTSGYNEQFF. The CDR3 DNA is TGTGCCAGCAGCATTAAGACTAGCGGGTACAATGAGCAGTTCTTC. The chain joins TRBV7-9 to TRBJ2-1; 10 nucleotides agree with TRBD2. From germline, CDR1 is SEHNR and CDR2 FQNEAQ (reference sequence). The V gene end was trimmed by 5 bases and the J gene end by 4 bases; junction bases not matched to a gene: 5. There are 15 residues in the CDR3.

The chain carries TRBV7-6 and TRBJ1-6; no definite D call. Germline assignment: CDR1 SGHVS and CDR2 FNYEAQ. Trimming pared 5 bases from V and 11 bases from J, leaving 10 bases between. This CDR3 comprises 12 residues. CDR3 sequence (DNA): TGTGCCAGCAGCGCCCTAGGCCCACCCCTCCACTTT. The encoded protein is CASSALGPPLHF.

This clonotype has at least ten counts. J is TRBJ1-5 and V is TRBV7-2; 8 nucleotides agree with TRBD1. Unmatched junction bases numbered 10, after V lost 5 bases and J lost 1 base. Germline CDR1 reads SGHTA; CDR2 reads FQGNSA. This CDR3 comprises 17 residues. CDR3 DNA sequence: TGTGCCAGCAGCCTACTCAGGGGGCTTGAGAGCAATCAGCCCCAGCATTTT. It specifies CASSLLRGLESNQPQHF.

This chain uses TRBV9 with TRBJ2-3; 11 bases fit TRBD1. Looked up from germline, CDR1 is SGDLS and CDR2 is YYNGEE. The V gene end was trimmed by 3 bases and the J gene end by 3 bases; junction bases not matched to a gene: 9. The CDR3 consists of 17 residues. CDR3 DNA: TGTGCCAGCAGCGCCCCACGGGACAGGGGGGTAACAGATACGCAGTATTTT. This codes for CASSAPRDRGVTDTQYF.

In its sample, this clonotype was seen many times. This chain uses TRBV4-2 with TRBJ1-1; perhaps TRBD1 as D (5 bases). CDR1 LGHNA and CDR2 YNFKEQ come from the germline V gene. The CDR3 spans 16 residues. The ends were cut back, 0 bases at V and 2 bases at J, with 13 bases in the middle. CDR3 loop: CASSQDTAGRNTEAFF. The CDR3 nucleotides read TGTGCCAGCAGCCAAGATACAGCAGGGAGAAACACTGAAGCTTTCTTT.

The chain carries TRBV6-2 or TRBV6-3 and TRBJ1-2; possibly TRBD1 for D (6 bases). The V gene lost 2 bases and the J gene lost 6 bases, with 13 bases spanning the gap. This CDR3 has 14 residues. Germline CDR1 reads MNHEY; CDR2 reads SVGEGT. As DNA, the CDR3 is TGTGCCAGCAGTTACCTTCAGGGGATCGATGGCTACACCTTC. This encodes CASSYLQGIDGYTF.

This clonotype was seen repeatedly, ten times or more. The V call is TRBV7-2, the J call TRBJ2-5, with D hard to call. V lost 5 bases to trimming and J lost 0 bases, with 4 bases between them. This CDR3 is built from 12 residues. Germline lookup yields CDR1 SGHTA and CDR2 FQGNSA. The CDR3 nucleotides are TGTGCCAGCAGCCAGTACCAAGAGACCCAGTACTTC. It translates to CASSQYQETQYF.

Ten or more counts support this clonotype. This rearrangement joins TRBV12-3 or TRBV12-4 to TRBJ1-6, with D unresolved. CDR3 length equals 14 residues. V lost 3 bases to trimming and J lost 9 bases, with 12 bases between them. The CDR3 region has the DNA TGTGCCAGCAGTTTTAGAGGGTTGGGTTCACCCCTCCACTTT. Protein sequence: CASSFRGLGSPLHF.

Points on this clonotype: Just one base apart from a much larger clone, this may be a read error. The gene calls are TRBV7-8 and TRBJ1-4; D uncertain. The CDR3 sequence is 13 residues long. The germline gives CDR1 SGHVS, CDR2 FQNEAQ. Trimming removed 6 bases at V and 10 bases at J, with 15 bases between. The CDR3 DNA is TGTGCCAGCAGATGGGATTCGAAAGTAAAACTGTTTTTT. Translation: CASRWDSKVKLFF.

This clonotype was counted only a few times. The chain recombines TRBV20-1 with TRBJ2-6; D is ambiguous. Germline CDR1 reads DFQATT; CDR2 reads SNEGSKA (reference sequence). Trimming shortened V by 0 bases and J by 1 base, and 7 bases separated the two germline ends. This CDR3 is built from 15 residues. The CDR3 sequence is CSARDKRSGANVLTF. In DNA form, the CDR3 reads TGCAGTGCTAGAGATAAGAGGTCTGGGGCCAACGTCCTGACTTTC.